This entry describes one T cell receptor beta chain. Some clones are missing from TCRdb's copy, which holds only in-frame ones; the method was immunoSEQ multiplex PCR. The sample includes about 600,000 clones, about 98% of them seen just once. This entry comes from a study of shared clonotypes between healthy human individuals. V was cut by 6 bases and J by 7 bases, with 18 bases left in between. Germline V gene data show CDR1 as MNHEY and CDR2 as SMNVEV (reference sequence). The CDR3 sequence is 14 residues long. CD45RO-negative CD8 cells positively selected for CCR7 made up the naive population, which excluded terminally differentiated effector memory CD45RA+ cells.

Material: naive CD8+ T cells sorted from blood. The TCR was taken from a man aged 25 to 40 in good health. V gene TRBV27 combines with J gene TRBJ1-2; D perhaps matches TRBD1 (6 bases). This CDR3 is CASSANTGNSGYTF. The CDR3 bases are TGTGCCAGCAGCGCAAACACAGGGAATTCTGGCTACACCTTC.